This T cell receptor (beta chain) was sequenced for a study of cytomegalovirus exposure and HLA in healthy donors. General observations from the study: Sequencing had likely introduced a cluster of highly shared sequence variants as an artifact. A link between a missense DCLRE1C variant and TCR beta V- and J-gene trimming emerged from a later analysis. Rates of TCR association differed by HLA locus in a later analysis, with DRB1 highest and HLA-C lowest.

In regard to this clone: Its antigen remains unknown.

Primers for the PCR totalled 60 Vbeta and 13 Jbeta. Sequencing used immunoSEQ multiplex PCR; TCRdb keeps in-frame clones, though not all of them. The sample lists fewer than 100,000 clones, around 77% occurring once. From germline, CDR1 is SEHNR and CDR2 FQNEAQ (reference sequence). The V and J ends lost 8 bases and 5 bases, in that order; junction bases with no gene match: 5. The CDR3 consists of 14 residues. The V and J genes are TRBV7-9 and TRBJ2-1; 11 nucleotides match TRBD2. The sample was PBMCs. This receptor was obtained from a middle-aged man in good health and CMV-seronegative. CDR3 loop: CASATSGAHNEQFF. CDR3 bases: TGTGCCAGCGCGACTAGCGGGGCCCACAATGAGCAGTTCTTC.